The 27 T cell receptor beta chains below come from one sample, sequenced in a study of patients and donors after allogeneic stem cell transplantation. A single record per CDR3 protein comes from TCRdb applying MiXCR to the RT-PCR reads. There are about 960,000 distinct CDR3 sequences in the sample; about a sixth occur only once, and around 6% lies in the top ten. The specimen was blood, either unsorted or a sorted T cell fraction (not recorded which). All receptors come from a human donor who was either an allogeneic HSCT recipient or a stem cell or donor lymphocyte infusion donor (not recorded which). It is not recorded whose cells these are; they may come from a transplant donor.

J is TRBJ2-4 and V is TRBV4-2; TRBD2 is a possible D gene (6 bases). The CDR3 is 15 residues long. Germline values: CDR1 LGHNA, CDR2 YNFKEQ. V was trimmed by 2 bases and J by 6 bases, leaving 14 bases between them. CDR3 sequence reads: CASSQPGEAPNIQYF. The CDR3 DNA is TGTGCCAGCAGCCAACCGGGGGAGGCCCCAAACATTCAGTACTTC.

V usage is TRBV5-1 and J usage is TRBJ2-1; 15 bases align to TRBD2. The CDR3 totals 18 residues. V trimming: 2 bases; J trimming: 9 bases; junction bases outside the gene matches: 12. CDR1 and CDR2 from the germline V gene are SGHRS and YFSETQ. The CDR3 region has the DNA TGCGCCAGCAGCTTCGGGACTGGGACTAGCGGGAGGAGGAGTGAGCAGTTCTTC. It is translated as CASSFGTGTSGRRSEQFF.

The CDR3 region has the DNA TGTGCCAGCAGTACTACAGGGTTTTTGGGGGACTATGGCTACACCTTC. Encoded protein: CASSTTGFLGDYGYTF. V usage is TRBV28 and J usage is TRBJ1-2, with D possibly being TRBD1 (6 bases). The V and J ends lost 5 bases and 3 bases respectively, with 19 bases between them. The germline CDR1 and CDR2 sequences are MDHEN and SYDVKM. This CDR3 comprises 16 residues.

The V call is TRBV20-1, the J call TRBJ2-7; 12 bases line up with TRBD2. This CDR3 is 16 amino acids long. The V and J ends lost 6 bases and 3 bases, in that order; junction bases with no gene match: 12. CDR1 is DFQATT and CDR2 is SNEGSKA in the germline V gene (reference sequence). The CDR3 DNA is TGCAGTGCCACCCCCAGTACTAGCGGGGGGATCTACGAGCAGTACTTC. It is translated as CSATPSTSGGIYEQYF.

This clonotype appeared a few times. The chain couples TRBV10-3 to TRBJ2-1, with a possible D match to TRBD2 (5 bases). Trimming shortened V by 2 bases and J by 5 bases, and 13 bases separated the two germline ends. The germline gives CDR1 ENHRY, CDR2 SYGVKD. The CDR3 consists of 15 residues. For the CDR3, the DNA is TGTGCCATCAGTGAGGAAAGGACTCCCAACAATGAGCAGTTCTTC. Its protein is CAISEERTPNNEQFF.

This clonotype was seen at least ten times. The rearrangement links TRBV12-3 or TRBV12-4 to TRBJ2-7; D is perhaps TRBD2 (5 bases). CDR3 length: 12 amino acids. With 6 bases removed from V and 9 bases from J, the gap between germline ends came to 15 bases. In DNA form, the CDR3 reads TGTGCCAGCAGCTGGCAGCGAGAGGGGCAGTACTTC. Translating it yields CASSWQREGQYF.

This clonotype has more than one count but fewer than ten. V usage is TRBV6-2 or TRBV6-3 and J usage is TRBJ1-5, with D maybe TRBD1 (5 bases). There are 16 residues in the CDR3. Looked up from germline, CDR1 is MNHEY and CDR2 is SVGEGT. V was clipped by 2 bases and J by 0 bases, with 11 bases between them. CDR3 region: CASSYGAAYSNQPQHF. The CDR3 DNA reads as TGTGCCAGCAGTTACGGGGCAGCCTATAGCAATCAGCCCCAGCATTTT.

This chain joins TRBV25-1 and TRBJ1-2, with TRBD1 matching over 7 bases. J lost 4 bases, V lost 2 bases, and 4 bases had no gene match. Germline CDR1 and CDR2: MGHDK and SYGVNS. This CDR3 contains 14 residues. The CDR3 region is CASSEPGGTYGYTF. Here the CDR3 DNA reads TGTGCCAGCAGTGAACCAGGGGGGACCTATGGCTACACCTTC.

This clonotype was picked up a small number of times. The chain links TRBV12-3 or TRBV12-4 to TRBJ1-3, with a tentative D call TRBD1 (5 bases). The CDR3 is 14 residues long. V was cut by 7 bases and J by 4 bases, with 14 bases left in between. The CDR3, as DNA: TGTGCCAGCACCCTTGGGGGGAGGGGAAACACCATATATTTT. Amino acid sequence: CASTLGGRGNTIYF.

This clonotype was detected ten times or more. The genes are TRBV12-3 or TRBV12-4 and TRBJ2-7, with TRBD1 matching over 7 bases. The CDR3 has 15 amino acids. Unmatched junction bases numbered 8, after V lost 3 bases and J lost 3 bases. The CDR3 DNA reads TGTGCCAGCAGTTTCTTCGGACAGGTATACTACGAGCAGTACTTC. Translating it yields CASSFFGQVYYEQYF.

Details on this clonotype: At one end the junction does not follow the germline gene, possibly because of a read error. The chain uses TRBV6-1 and TRBJ1-2; 7 nucleotides agree with TRBD1. Germline loops: CDR1 MNHNS, CDR2 SASEGT. The CDR3 is 14 amino acids. Written as DNA, the CDR3 is TGTGCCAGCAGTCCCACAGGGGCCAACTATGGCTACTCCTTC. This codes for CASSPTGANYGYSF.

This chain joins TRBV27 and TRBJ2-6; 8 bases map to TRBD1. V shed 5 bases and J 3 bases; nucleotides not matched to a gene: 6. Germline assignment: CDR1 MNHEY and CDR2 SMNVEV (reference sequence). The CDR3 is 16 residues long. The CDR3 DNA sequence: TGTGCCAGCAGTACCCGGACAGGGAGTGGGGCCAACGTCCTGACTTTC. Encoded protein: CASSTRTGSGANVLTF.

The gene calls are TRBV4-1 and TRBJ2-7; D unresolved. Germline values: CDR1 MGHRA, CDR2 YSYEKL. Trimming took off 4 bases at V and 2 bases at J, with 15 bases between the two ends. This CDR3 region has 15 residues. The CDR3 loop reads CASSLHRYAPYEQYF. The DNA for the CDR3 is TGCGCCAGCAGCCTCCACAGATATGCACCCTACGAGCAGTACTTC.

This clonotype came up a few times. The V gene is TRBV15, the J gene TRBJ2-3, with 9 positions matching TRBD1. The CDR3 runs to 16 residues. CDR1 and CDR2 from the germline V gene are LNHNV and YYDKDF (reference sequence). V was clipped by 5 bases and J by 4 bases; unmatched bases: 10. The CDR3 sequence is CATSVSTGGLPDTQYF. The DNA of the CDR3 is TGTGCCACCAGCGTTAGTACAGGGGGCCTTCCAGATACGCAGTATTTT.

The rearrangement uses TRBV7-2 and TRBJ2-2, with 8 bases matching TRBD1. The CDR3 runs to 16 residues. With 5 bases clipped from V and 7 bases from J, the junction kept 12 bases outside the gene matches. Germline V gene lookup returns CDR1 SGHTA and CDR2 FQGNSA. The CDR3 coding sequence is TGTGCCAGCAGCACGGGGAGCCAGGGGGCTTTCGGGGAGCTGTTTTTT. Residues: CASSTGSQGAFGELFF.

The chain couples TRBV12-3 or TRBV12-4 to TRBJ1-4, with D possibly matching TRBD1 (6 bases). Deletions cut 5 bases from V and 0 bases from J, with 19 bases between. CDR3 size: 18 residues. The CDR3 protein is CASSNSDRKISTNEKLFF. The CDR3 nucleotides are TGTGCCAGCAGTAACTCGGACAGAAAGATCTCAACTAATGAAAAACTGTTTTTT.

This clonotype has a handful of counts. The J gene is TRBJ2-2, the V gene TRBV5-1; 12 bases are a match to TRBD2. This CDR3 comprises 16 residues. CDR1 is SGHRS and CDR2 is YFSETQ in the germline V gene. The trim removed 6 bases at V and 5 bases at J, leaving 8 bases unmatched. The CDR3 protein is CASNYEGTSGTGELFF. As DNA, the CDR3 is TGCGCCAGCAACTATGAGGGGACTAGCGGGACCGGGGAGCTGTTTTTT.

The chain carries TRBV4-1 and TRBJ2-7, with no clear D. V gave up 5 bases and J gave up 1 base, with 18 bases separating them. This CDR3 spans 16 amino acids. CDR1 and CDR2 (germline): MGHRA, YSYEKL. The CDR3 reads CASSYPGSSNSYEQYF. The CDR3 bases are TGCGCCAGCAGCTACCCCGGATCTAGTAATTCCTACGAGCAGTACTTC.

The chain is built from TRBV12-3 or TRBV12-4 and TRBJ1-1, with D tentatively TRBD1 (5 bases). CDR3 size: 15 residues. V lost 2 bases and J lost 0, with 10 bases in between. CDR3 nucleotides: TGTGCCAGCAGTTTATTGGGACCCATGAACACTGAAGCTTTCTTT. It yields the protein CASSLLGPMNTEAFF.

This clonotype has a handful of counts. V usage is TRBV4-1 and J usage is TRBJ1-1; TRBD1 might be the D (5 bases). Germline CDR1 reads MGHRA; CDR2 reads YSYEKL. The CDR3 consists of 15 residues. V was clipped by 3 bases and J by 6 bases, with 17 bases between them. Here the CDR3 DNA reads TGCGCCAGCAGCCATCCTGGCCCTAGAGGGGCTGAAGCTTTCTTT. It codes for CASSHPGPRGAEAFF.

This clonotype has just a few counts. The chain uses TRBV11-2 and TRBJ2-1, with 15 bases matching TRBD2. The CDR3 has 19 residues. The J segment lost 0 bases and the V segment lost 3 bases, leaving 6 bases of the junction unmatched. CDR1 is SGHAT, CDR2 FQNNGV, per germline. The CDR3 loop is CASSFGGLAGGSSYNEQFF. CDR3 in DNA: TGTGCCAGCAGCTTCGGGGGACTAGCGGGGGGTAGCTCCTACAATGAGCAGTTCTTC. Variable domain in full (rest from reference TRBV11-2 and TRBJ2-1): EAGVAQSPRYKIIEKRQSVAFWCNPISGHATLYWYQQILGQGPKLLIQFQNNGVVDDSQLPKDRFSAERLKGVDSTLKIQPAKLEDSAVYLCASSFGGLAGGSSYNEQFFGPGTRLTVL.

The rearrangement joins TRBV5-1 to TRBJ2-2; D is uncertain. Trimming pared 1 base from V and 6 bases from J, leaving 7 bases between. There are 13 residues in the CDR3. Germline CDR1 and CDR2: SGHRS and YFSETQ. CDR3 in DNA: TGCGCCAGCAGCTTGACCTCGGCCGGGGAGCTGTTTTTT. Translating gives CASSLTSAGELFF.

V usage is TRBV4-1 and J usage is TRBJ2-2, with 7 bases lining up with TRBD2. Trimming cost V 0 bases and J 5 bases; bases outside gene matches: 9. Germline V CDR1 and CDR2: MGHRA, YSYEKL. CDR3 size: 17 residues. CDR3 DNA sequence: TGCGCCAGCAGCCAAGATGGGGACGGGGGGAGGACCGGGGAGCTGTTTTTT. Translation: CASSQDGDGGRTGELFF.

This clonotype was recorded a few times. The rearrangement uses TRBV25-1 and TRBJ1-5; D is perhaps TRBD1 (6 bases). The germline V gene encodes CDR1 MGHDK and CDR2 SYGVNS. CDR3 length: 17 amino acids. With 5 bases removed from V and 5 bases from J, the gap between germline ends came to 22 bases. The CDR3 coding sequence is TGTGCCAGCAGTTTTCCTGGGGCAGGGGACCCCCATCAGCCCCAGCATTTT. Translating it yields CASSFPGAGDPHQPQHF.

This CDR3 is CSVEDRGHSSGANVLTF. The CDR3, as DNA: TGCAGCGTTGAAGACAGGGGTCATAGCTCTGGGGCCAACGTCCTGACTTTC. This chain uses TRBV29-1 with TRBJ2-6, with TRBD1 as a possible D gene (6 bases). V was trimmed by 0 bases and J by 0 bases, leaving 12 bases between them. The CDR3 loop spans 17 amino acids. Germline V gives CDR1 SQVTM, CDR2 ANQGSEA.

This clonotype was detected only a few times. The J gene is TRBJ2-7, the V gene TRBV20-1; perhaps TRBD1 as D (6 bases). CDR3 size: 16 residues. Germline-derived CDR1 and CDR2 are DFQATT and SNEGSKA (reference sequence). Trimming removed 3 bases from V and 5 bases from J, with 23 bases in between. CDR3: CSARDLQGPRLDEQYF. CDR3 sequence (DNA): TGCAGTGCTAGGGATCTACAGGGCCCCCGCCTGGACGAGCAGTACTTC.

The rearrangement uses TRBV3-1 and TRBJ2-1; D remains ambiguous. There are 13 residues in the CDR3. Looked up from germline, CDR1 is LGHDT and CDR2 is YNNKEL (reference sequence). The V end was cut by 4 bases, the J end by 1 base, with 5 bases between. The CDR3 region is CASSRVSYNEQFF. The CDR3 nucleotides are TGTGCCAGCAGCCGGGTTTCCTACAATGAGCAGTTCTTC.